Below, 20 T cell receptor beta chains from the same sample are listed, as sequenced in a study of long-term antiretroviral therapy in people with HIV. Running of the v3.0 immunoSEQ assay took place at survey level. The protocol was immunoSEQ multiplex PCR, while the TCRdb copy is restricted to in-frame clones and leaves out a portion. The sample includes some 19,000 clones, 84% of them seen just once. Specimen: unsorted PBMCs, collected 0.9 years after starting antiretroviral therapy. These receptor sequences come from a young man with HIV.

The DNA of the CDR3 is TGTGCCAGCAGGAACGTAGGGGGACAGGGAAGCGTAACCGGGGAGCTGTTTTTT. Residues: CASRNVGGQGSVTGELFF. The V gene is TRBV7-9, the J gene TRBJ2-2, with 9 bases that match TRBD1. The CDR3 is 18 residues long. With 6 bases clipped from V and 5 bases from J, the junction kept 16 bases outside the gene matches. Germline V gene lookup returns CDR1 SEHNR and CDR2 FQNEAQ (reference sequence).

The chain is built from TRBV7-6 and TRBJ2-2; no reliable D call. From germline, CDR1 is SGHVS and CDR2 FNYEAQ. Trimming pared 1 base from V and 7 bases from J, leaving 13 bases between. This CDR3 comprises 15 residues. In nucleotides, the CDR3 is TGTGCCAGCAGCTTAGACGCAGATCCCGTCGGGGAGCTGTTTTTT. Amino acids: CASSLDADPVGELFF. The variable domain in full, completed from reference TRBV7-6 and TRBJ2-2, reads GAGVSQSPRYKVTKRGQDVALRCDPISGHVSLYWYRQALGQGPEFLTYFNYEAQQDKSGLPNDRFSAERPEGSISTLTIQRTEQRDSAMYRCASSLDADPVGELFFGEGSRLTVL.

The genes are TRBV7-9 and TRBJ2-5; D remains ambiguous. CDR1 is SEHNR and CDR2 is FQNEAQ in the germline V gene (reference sequence). The length of the CDR3 is 15 residues. V was cut by 5 bases and J by 3 bases, with 16 bases left in between. CDR3 sequence reads: CASSPRLGWEETQYF. The CDR3 DNA reads as TGTGCCAGCAGCCCTCGACTGGGGTGGGAAGAGACCCAGTACTTC.

V usage is TRBV5-1 and J usage is TRBJ1-4; 10 nucleotides line up with TRBD1. CDR3 size: 18 residues. V shed 5 bases, J shed 6 bases, and the junction held 16 bases outside the gene matches. Germline V lookup: CDR1 SGHRS, CDR2 YFSETQ. In nucleotides, the CDR3 is TGCGCCAGCAGGCACCACGGGACAGGGGATGAACAGGATGAAAAACTGTTTTTT. It codes for CASRHHGTGDEQDEKLFF. Variable domain in full (rest from reference TRBV5-1 and TRBJ1-4): KAGVTQTPRYLIKTRGQQVTLSCSPISGHRSVSWYQQTPGQGLQFLFEYFSETQRNKGNFPGRFSGRQFSNSRSEMNVSTLELGDSALYLCASRHHGTGDEQDEKLFFGSGTQLSVL.

There are a few counts of this clone. At the DNA level, this CDR3 is encoded by other sequences in the same sample as well. The chain couples TRBV19 to TRBJ2-1; D remains unclear. This CDR3 is 12 amino acids long. From germline, CDR1 is LNHDA and CDR2 SQIVND (reference sequence). The V and J ends lost 5 bases and 4 bases respectively, with 6 bases between them. CDR3 protein: CASSDGYNEQFF. CDR3 nucleotide sequence: TGTGCCAGTAGTGACGGTTACAATGAGCAGTTCTTC.

The chain employs TRBV4-1 and TRBJ2-7, with TRBD1 matching 9 bases. In germline, CDR1 is MGHRA, CDR2 YSYEKL. The CDR3 sequence is 16 residues long. V gave up 1 base and J gave up 7 bases; unmatched junction bases: 11. The CDR3 sequence is CASSQARTGDPWEQYF. CDR3 in DNA: TGCGCCAGCAGCCAAGCCCGGACAGGGGACCCGTGGGAGCAGTACTTC.

The CDR3 nucleotides read TGTGCCAGCAGCTTAACAGGGGGTAATGAAAAACTGTTTTTT. Amino acids: CASSLTGGNEKLFF. The gene calls are TRBV5-5 and TRBJ1-4, with 8 bases aligning to TRBD1. The CDR3 has 14 residues. J gave up 4 bases and V 2 bases, and 1 base lay outside the gene matches. CDR1 is SGHKS, CDR2 YYEKEE, per germline (reference sequence).

Only a few counts were recorded for this clone. The chain uses TRBV18 and TRBJ1-2, with 9 bases that match TRBD1. Germline values: CDR1 KGHSH, CDR2 LQKENI. The V and J ends lost 1 base and 6 bases, in that order; junction bases with no gene match: 12. The CDR3 length is 17 residues. CDR3 sequence reads: CASSPHGPGQGYDGYTF. CDR3 nucleotides: TGTGCCAGCTCACCACATGGCCCGGGACAGGGTTACGATGGCTACACCTTC.

The chain uses TRBV4-1 and TRBJ1-3, with D possibly TRBD1 on 5 matching bases. The V gene's germline CDR1 is MGHRA and CDR2 YSYEKL. The CDR3 loop spans 14 amino acids. The V gene lost 4 bases and the J gene lost 5 bases, with 12 bases spanning the gap. For the CDR3, the DNA is TGCGCCAGCAGCCGACCGGGGGGAAGAAACACCATATATTTT. Its protein product is CASSRPGGRNTIYF.

In DNA form, the CDR3 reads TGCGCCAGCAGTGAGTCTCCTAGCGGGGGGGGTTACGAGCAGTACGTC. Translation gives CASSESPSGGGYEQYV. The V call is TRBV10-2, the J call TRBJ2-7, with 12 bases matching TRBD2. Germline CDR1 reads WSHSY; CDR2 reads SAAADI. V dropped 0 bases and J dropped 4; count of bases not matched to a gene: 4. The CDR3 is 16 residues long.

This sequence joins TRBV11-2 and TRBJ2-3; D remains ambiguous. The CDR3 covers 12 residues. The V end lost 5 bases, the J end lost 7 bases, and 10 bases lay between the germline ends. Germline assignment: CDR1 SGHAT and CDR2 FQNNGV. The CDR3 sequence is CASSPLGNTQYF. In DNA, the CDR3 is TGTGCCAGCAGCCCTCTAGGAAATACGCAGTATTTT.

This clone was counted a single time. This chain links TRBV7-2 with TRBJ2-5, with D unresolved. The V gene lost 1 base and the J gene lost 2 bases, with 5 bases spanning the gap. Germline V gene data show CDR1 as SGHTA and CDR2 as FQGNSA. The CDR3 contains 13 residues. The CDR3 nucleotides are TGTGCCAGCAGCTTAGATAAGCAAGAGACCCAGTACTTC. Its translation is CASSLDKQETQYF.

The chain has TRBV11-2 and TRBJ1-2; D not certain. V was trimmed by 5 bases and J by 0 bases, leaving 16 bases between them. This CDR3 comprises 16 residues. The germline gives CDR1 SGHAT, CDR2 FQNNGV. The CDR3 protein is CASSPPDVGSNYGYTF. In nucleotides, the CDR3 is TGTGCCAGCAGCCCTCCCGATGTGGGATCTAACTATGGCTACACCTTC.

This chain links TRBV27 with TRBJ1-5, with D possibly matching TRBD1 (5 bases). The CDR3 runs 14 residues. The germline CDR1 and CDR2 sequences are MNHEY and SMNVEV (reference sequence). Trimming cost V 5 bases and J 6 bases, with 14 bases left between them. This CDR3 is CASSGTWDGQPQHF. As DNA, the CDR3 is TGTGCCAGCAGTGGGACGTGGGACGGTCAGCCCCAGCATTTT.

The CDR3 nucleotides read TGTGCCAGCAGGCTACAAGGGATAGGCACTGAAGCTTTCTTT. This sequence encodes CASRLQGIGTEAFF. The V and J genes are TRBV5-4 and TRBJ1-1; D gene uncertain. CDR1 SGHNT and CDR2 YYREEE come from the germline V gene (reference sequence). V lost 5 bases, J lost 4 bases, and 15 bases lay in between. The CDR3 length is 14 residues.

This chain links TRBV6-6 with TRBJ1-4, with D perhaps matching TRBD1 (5 bases). CDR3 length: 13 amino acids. Germline V gene data show CDR1 as MNHNY and CDR2 as SVGAGI (reference sequence). Trimming left V 6 bases short and J 4 bases short, with 9 bases between. CDR3 nucleotides: TGTGCCAGCAGGGGACGGAGTAATGAAAAACTGTTTTTT. Protein: CASRGRSNEKLFF.

The chain has TRBV5-1 and TRBJ2-6; D remains ambiguous. V dropped 2 bases and J dropped 0 bases, with 12 bases sitting between them. Germline lookup yields CDR1 SGHRS and CDR2 YFSETQ. The CDR3 sequence is 17 residues long. For the CDR3, the DNA is TGCGCCAGCAGCTTAAATTACGGAAGCTCTGGGGCCAACGTCCTGACTTTC. It translates to CASSLNYGSSGANVLTF.

J is TRBJ1-6 and V is TRBV28, with D hard to call. The CDR3 totals 12 residues. V was shortened by 8 bases and J by 1 base, with 3 bases between the two germline ends. Germline CDR1 and CDR2: MDHEN and SYDVKM. CDR3 DNA sequence: TGTGCCAGCGGTTCCTATAATTCACCCCTCCACTTT. Translated: CASGSYNSPLHF.

V usage is TRBV6-5 and J usage is TRBJ2-7; 13 bases are a match to TRBD2. This CDR3 comprises 14 residues. Germline trimming cut 5 bases from V and 4 bases from J; bases unmatched to any gene: 2. Germline values: CDR1 MNHEY, CDR2 SVGAGI. DNA for the CDR3: TGTGCCAGCAGTAGACTAGCGGGGGGTTACGAGCAGTACTTC. Protein product: CASSRLAGGYEQYF.

The gene calls are TRBV9 and TRBJ2-2; 10 bases agree with TRBD1. Trimming removed 5 bases from V and 7 bases from J; junction bases left unmatched: 5. This CDR3 comprises 14 residues. Germline V gives CDR1 SGDLS, CDR2 YYNGEE. CDR3 amino acids: CASRGQGGVGELFF. CDR3 bases: TGTGCCAGCAGAGGACAGGGGGGGGTCGGGGAGCTGTTTTTT. Based on the CDR3 plus reference TRBV9 and TRBJ2-2, the full variable domain is DSGVTQTPKHLITATGQRVTLRCSPRSGDLSVYWYQQSLDQGLQFLIQYYNGEERAKGNILERFSAQQFPDLHSELNLSSLELGDSALYFCASRGQGGVGELFFGEGSRLTVL.